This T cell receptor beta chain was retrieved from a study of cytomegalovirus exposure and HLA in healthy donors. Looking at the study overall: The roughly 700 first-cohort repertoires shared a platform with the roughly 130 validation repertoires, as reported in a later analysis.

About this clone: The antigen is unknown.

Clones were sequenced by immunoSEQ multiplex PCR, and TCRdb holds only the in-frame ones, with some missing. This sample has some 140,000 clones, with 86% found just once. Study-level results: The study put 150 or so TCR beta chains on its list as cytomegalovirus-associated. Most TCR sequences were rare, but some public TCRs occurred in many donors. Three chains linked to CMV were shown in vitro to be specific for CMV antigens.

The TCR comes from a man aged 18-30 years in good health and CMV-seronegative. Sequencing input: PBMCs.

This CDR3 is CAWSTPGLAGVLEQYF. In nucleotides, the CDR3 is TGTGCCTGGAGTACACCGGGACTAGCGGGAGTTCTCGAGCAGTACTTC. This chain links TRBV30 with TRBJ2-7; 14 positions match TRBD2. The CDR3 runs 16 residues. The V and J ends lost 2 bases and 6 bases, in that order; junction bases with no gene match: 9. In germline, CDR1 is GTSNPN, CDR2 SVGIG (reference sequence).